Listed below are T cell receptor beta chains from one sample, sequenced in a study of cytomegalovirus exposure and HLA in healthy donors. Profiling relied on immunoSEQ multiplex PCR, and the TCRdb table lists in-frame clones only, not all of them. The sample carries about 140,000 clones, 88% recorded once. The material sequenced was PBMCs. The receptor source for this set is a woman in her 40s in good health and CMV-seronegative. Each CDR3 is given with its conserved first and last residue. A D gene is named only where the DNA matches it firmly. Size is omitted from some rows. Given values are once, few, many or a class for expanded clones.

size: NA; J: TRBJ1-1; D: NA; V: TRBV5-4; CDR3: CASSLPGISTEAFF; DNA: TGTGCCAGCAGCTTGCCCGGGATTAGTACTGAAGCTTTCTTT
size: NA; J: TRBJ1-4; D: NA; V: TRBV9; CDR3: CASSPDSSANEKLFF; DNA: TGTGCCAGCAGCCCGGACAGTTCGGCTAATGAAAAACTGTTTTTT
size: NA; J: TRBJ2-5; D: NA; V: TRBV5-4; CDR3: CASSFAVGDGETQYF; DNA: TGTGCCAGCAGCTTTGCGGTGGGTGATGGAGAGACCCAGTACTTC
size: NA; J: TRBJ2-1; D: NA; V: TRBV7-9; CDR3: CSSSLESSGDEQFF; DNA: TGTTCCAGCAGCTTAGAGTCCTCAGGGGATGAGCAGTTCTTC
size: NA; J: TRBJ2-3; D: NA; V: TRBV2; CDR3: CASKQVADTQYF; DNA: TGTGCCAGCAAACAGGTGGCAGATACGCAGTATTTT
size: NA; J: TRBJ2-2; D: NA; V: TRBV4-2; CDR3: CASSQDRRTGELFF; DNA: TGTGCCAGCAGCCAAGACAGGCGAACCGGGGAGCTGTTTTTT
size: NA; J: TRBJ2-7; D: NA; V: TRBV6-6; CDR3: CASSYVSYEQYF; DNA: TGTGCCAGCAGTTACGTATCCTACGAGCAGTACTTC
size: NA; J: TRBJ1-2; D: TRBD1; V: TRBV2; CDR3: CASRQGLLANYGYTF; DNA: TGTGCCAGCCGACAGGGCCTTTTAGCTAACTATGGCTACACCTTC
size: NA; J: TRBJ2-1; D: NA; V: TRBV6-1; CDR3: CASTVRDGGYNEQFF; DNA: TGTGCCAGCACCGTCCGGGACGGGGGTTACAATGAGCAGTTCTTC
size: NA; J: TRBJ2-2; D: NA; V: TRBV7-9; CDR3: CSSSPSRLNTGELFF; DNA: TGTTCCAGCAGCCCCAGTCGACTGAACACCGGGGAGCTGTTTTTT
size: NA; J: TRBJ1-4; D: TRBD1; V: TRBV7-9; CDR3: CSSSQTGTGVNEKLFF; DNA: TGTTCCAGCAGCCAAACCGGGACAGGGGTAAATGAAAAACTGTTTTTT
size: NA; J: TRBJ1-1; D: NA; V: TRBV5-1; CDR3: CASSFRGDGSSRMNTEAFF; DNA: TGCGCCAGCAGCTTCAGGGGTGACGGGTCCTCCCGCATGAACACTGAAGCTTTCTTT
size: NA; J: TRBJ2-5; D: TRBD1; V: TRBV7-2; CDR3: CASSLEGTGSWETQYF; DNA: TGTGCCAGCAGCTTAGAGGGGACAGGGAGTTGGGAGACCCAGTACTTC
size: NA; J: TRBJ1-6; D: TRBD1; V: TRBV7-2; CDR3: CASSLTGGVYSPLHF; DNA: TGTGCCAGCAGCTTGACAGGGGGCGTATATTCACCCCTCCACTTT
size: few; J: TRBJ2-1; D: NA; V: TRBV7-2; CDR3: CASSGSRDSQFF; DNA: TGTGCCAGCAGCGGAAGCCGGGACTCACAGTTCTTC
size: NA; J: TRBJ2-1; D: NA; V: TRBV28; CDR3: CASSLYRSWDGGEQFF; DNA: TGTGCCAGCAGTTTATATCGTAGTTGGGATGGAGGTGAGCAGTTCTTC
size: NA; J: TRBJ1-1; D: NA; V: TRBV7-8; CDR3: CASSSHPRDYEWHTEAFF; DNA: TGTGCCAGCAGCTCCCATCCCCGGGACTACGAGTGGCACACTGAAGCTTTCTTT
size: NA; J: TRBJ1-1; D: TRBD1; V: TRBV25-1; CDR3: CASSEWGTGTGSTEAFF; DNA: TGTGCAAGCAGTGAATGGGGGACAGGGACGGGGAGCACTGAAGCTTTCTTT
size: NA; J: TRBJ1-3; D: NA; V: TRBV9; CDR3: CASSAQLPGNAGNTIYF; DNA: TGTGCCAGCAGCGCCCAACTCCCAGGGAATGCTGGAAACACCATATATTTT
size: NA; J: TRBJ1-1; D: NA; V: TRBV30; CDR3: CAREAVGATEAFF; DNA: TGTGCCCGTGAGGCCGTTGGGGCCACTGAAGCTTTCTTT
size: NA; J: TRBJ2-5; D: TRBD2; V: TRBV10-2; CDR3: CSTGLARQETQYF; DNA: TGCTCTACGGGACTAGCGAGACAAGAGACCCAGTACTTC
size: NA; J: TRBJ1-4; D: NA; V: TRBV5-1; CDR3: CASSLGSTVNEKLFF; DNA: TGCGCCAGCAGCTTGGGGTCGACAGTTAATGAAAAACTGTTTTTT
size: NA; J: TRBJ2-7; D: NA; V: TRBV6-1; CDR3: CASISGAYEQYF; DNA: TGTGCCAGCATCTCAGGGGCCTACGAGCAGTACTTC
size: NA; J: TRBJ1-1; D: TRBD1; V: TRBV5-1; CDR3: CASSSQGAHTEAFF; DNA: TGCGCCAGCAGCTCACAGGGGGCGCACACTGAAGCTTTCTTT
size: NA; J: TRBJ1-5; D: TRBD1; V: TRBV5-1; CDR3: CARMGQLNQPQHF; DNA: TGCGCCAGAATGGGACAGCTGAATCAGCCCCAGCATTTT
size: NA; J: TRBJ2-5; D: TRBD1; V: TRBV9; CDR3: CASSFGQGETQYF; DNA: TGTGCCAGCAGCTTCGGACAGGGAGAGACCCAGTACTTC
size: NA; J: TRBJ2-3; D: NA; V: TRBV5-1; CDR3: CASSGGPGADTQYF; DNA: TGCGCCAGCAGCGGGGGCCCTGGAGCAGATACGCAGTATTTT
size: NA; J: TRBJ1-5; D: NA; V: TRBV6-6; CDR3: CASSYSGGNQPQHF; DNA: TGTGCCAGCAGTTACTCAGGGGGCAATCAGCCCCAGCATTTT
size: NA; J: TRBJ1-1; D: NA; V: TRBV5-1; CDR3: CASSLGATEAFF; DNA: TGCGCCAGCAGCTTGGGGGCCACTGAAGCTTTCTTT
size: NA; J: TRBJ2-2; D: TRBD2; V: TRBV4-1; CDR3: CASSDVAGDTGELFF; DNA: TGCGCCAGCAGCGACGTAGCGGGAGACACCGGGGAGCTGTTTTTT